This T cell receptor (beta chain) was identified during a study of blood T cells in healthy people across ages. The wider study: Per two T cells, about one barcoded beta molecule was captured through template switching. General observations from the study: Since the PBMCs were unsorted, naive and antigen-experienced cells could not be conclusively compared.

Each donor had 9 to 10 milliliters of peripheral blood drawn. This clonotype appeared a single time. Its antigen remains unknown. CDR1 is MNHEY, CDR2 SMNVEV, per germline (reference sequence). The V and J ends lost 3 bases and 14 bases respectively, with 14 bases between them. This CDR3 has 13 amino acids. Then a second PCR, running roughly 7 to 11 cycles, was carried out with a sample-barcoded 5' primer and a J-beta primer mix. TCRdb passed the 5' RACE reads through MiXCR, listing each CDR3 protein once. Altogether hundreds of thousands of distinct CDR3 sequences are present, more than 55% being singletons, with the ten largest covering approximately 24%.

The rearrangement uses TRBV27 and TRBJ1-6, with D maybe TRBD1 (6 bases). This sequence originates from a man aged 35-49 years in good health. Sequenced material: blood. The CDR3: CASSFGSRQALHF. The CDR3, as DNA: TGTGCCAGCAGTTTCGGATCAAGACAGGCCCTCCACTTT.